The 10 T cell receptor beta chains below all came from one sample that was sequenced in a study of T-cell reconstitution after alpha-beta-depleted transplantation in children (dated by TCRdb to about 2016). The method was PCR. Sequencing relied on an Illumina HiSeq 2500. Molecular barcoding was employed in the preparation of TCR libraries, with unique molecular identifiers being used to normalize TCRbeta repertoire quantification. The raw public data were reprocessed by TCRdb itself: fastp quality trimming at Q25, MiXCR clonotype calling, in-frame beta chains only. Each CDR3 protein appears once, grouped with its most common genes and DNA. This sample comprises fewer than 350,000 distinct CDR3 sequences, about 9.9% of them detected only once. Jointly, the top ten make up 23% of the sample. Explained via the paper, the treatment or condition label denotes: allogeneic hematopoietic cell transplantation with graft depleted of TCRalphabeta T cells and CD19 B cells.

Source: peripheral blood, taken 180 days after TCRalphabeta/CD19-depleted stem cell transplant. These receptors all come from a male patient aged 2-10 years who had a stem cell transplant for chronic granulomatous disease, so the T cells may come from the graft donor.

This clonotype was picked up many times. This chain connects TRBV29-1 to TRBJ2-3; D is unresolved. The CDR3 is 14 residues long. The germline gives CDR1 SQVTM, CDR2 ANQGSEA. The V end was cut by 0 bases, the J end by 2 bases, with 9 bases between. CDR3 bases: TGCAGCGTTGAAGAAGTACACTACACAGATACGCAGTATTTT. This sequence encodes CSVEEVHYTDTQYF.

This clonotype has ten or more counts. The chain carries TRBV11-2 and TRBJ2-6, with D unresolved. The germline V gene encodes CDR1 SGHAT and CDR2 FQNNGV. The CDR3 totals 17 residues. Trimming stripped 4 bases from V and 0 bases from J, with 13 bases between. The CDR3 is CASSSEWGYSGANVLTF. The CDR3 coding sequence is TGTGCCAGCAGCTCAGAGTGGGGTTACTCTGGGGCCAACGTCCTGACTTTC. The variable domain in full, completed from reference TRBV11-2 and TRBJ2-6, reads EAGVAQSPRYKIIEKRQSVAFWCNPISGHATLYWYQQILGQGPKLLIQFQNNGVVDDSQLPKDRFSAERLKGVDSTLKIQPAKLEDSAVYLCASSSEWGYSGANVLTFGAGSRLTVL.

There are many counts of this clonotype. The chain employs TRBV2 and TRBJ2-5, with 9 bases that match TRBD2. This CDR3 has 16 amino acids. V lost 6 bases and J lost 4; bases outside the gene matches: 12. The germline CDR1 and CDR2 sequences are SNHLY and FYNNEI. The DNA of the CDR3 is TGTGCCAGCAGAATGTTAGGGCTAGCGGGGCGAGAGACCCAGTACTTC. It codes for CASRMLGLAGRETQYF.

V usage is TRBV20-1 and J usage is TRBJ2-3; D is unresolved. V was trimmed by 6 bases and J by 1 base, leaving 17 bases between them. The CDR3 runs 15 residues. The V gene's germline CDR1 is DFQATT and CDR2 SNEGSKA (reference sequence). Written as DNA, the CDR3 is TGCAGTGCATTAGTACCGGGCGCACGCACAGATACGCAGTATTTT. Its protein is CSALVPGARTDTQYF.

This clonotype was seen at least ten times. The V and J genes are TRBV29-1 and TRBJ2-7; D gene uncertain. With 6 bases removed from V and 5 bases from J, the gap between germline ends came to 14 bases. CDR3 length equals 12 residues. Germline values: CDR1 SQVTM, CDR2 ANQGSEA. CDR3 sequence reads: CSVVTLSDEQYF. The DNA for the CDR3 is TGCAGCGTGGTAACATTGTCCGACGAGCAGTACTTC.

This clonotype was detected many times. The CDR3 region is CASSSLYPTGSYEQYF. CDR3 nucleotides: TGTGCCAGCAGTTCCTTATACCCGACGGGCTCCTACGAGCAGTACTTC. The rearrangement joins TRBV28 to TRBJ2-7; no definite D call. Trimming pared 4 bases from V and 0 bases from J, leaving 16 bases between. CDR1 is MDHEN, CDR2 SYDVKM, per germline. This CDR3 region has 16 residues. The whole variable domain, remainder taken from reference TRBV28 and TRBJ2-7, is DVKVTQSSRYLVKRTGEKVFLECVQDMDHENMFWYRQDPGLGLRLIYFSYDVKMKEKGDIPEGYSVSREKKERFSLILESASTNQTSMYLCASSSLYPTGSYEQYFGPGTRLTVT.

This clonotype was counted ten times or more. The junction differs from germline at one of its ends, possibly a read error. This chain links TRBV6-2 or TRBV6-3 with TRBJ2-7; perhaps TRBD1 as D (5 bases). Germline lookup yields CDR1 MNHEY and CDR2 SVGEGT. This CDR3 spans 14 amino acids. CDR3 bases: TGTGCCAGCAGGCGTAGGGGTCAGAGCTACGCGCAGTACTTC. This translates into CASRRRGQSYAQYF.

This clonotype has ten or more counts. The gene calls are TRBV5-1 and TRBJ1-1; D perhaps matches TRBD1 (6 bases). The CDR3 totals 15 residues. Between the trimmed V and J ends, which lost 4 bases and 0 bases, there was a span of 13 bases. CDR1 is SGHRS and CDR2 is YFSETQ in the germline V gene. CDR3 sequence (DNA): TGCGCCAGCAGCGACCAGGACAGAATGAACACTGAAGCTTTCTTT. Its protein is CASSDQDRMNTEAFF.

This clonotype was counted only a few times. The rearrangement joins TRBV27 to TRBJ2-7; D uncertain. The V gene's germline CDR1 is MNHEY and CDR2 SMNVEV (reference sequence). There are 13 residues in the CDR3. Trimming took off 8 bases at V and 7 bases at J, with 18 bases between the two ends. The CDR3 reads CASRTLKSWEQYF. The CDR3 DNA reads as TGTGCCAGCCGCACACTCAAGAGCTGGGAGCAGTACTTC.

The V call is TRBV7-7, the J call TRBJ2-1; D gene unclear. Between the trimmed V and J ends, which lost 1 base and 9 bases, there was a span of 10 bases. CDR1 is SSHAT, CDR2 FNYEAQ, per germline (reference sequence). The length of the CDR3 is 13 residues. The CDR3 sequence: CASSLEAPSEQFF. The CDR3 DNA sequence: TGTGCCAGCAGCTTAGAAGCTCCTAGTGAGCAGTTCTTC.